This T cell receptor beta chain emerged from a study of cytomegalovirus exposure and HLA in healthy donors. About the study: Both the roughly 120 validation repertoires and the approximately 700 first-cohort repertoires used the same platform, as reported by a later analysis.

Clones were sequenced by immunoSEQ multiplex PCR, and TCRdb holds only the in-frame ones, with some missing. The sample includes 100,000 to 150,000 clones, 90% to 96% of them seen just once. Study-level findings and limits: Reported results showed that the classifier diagnosed cytomegalovirus status with high specificity and sensitivity. The investigators catalogued 180 or so TCR beta chains as cytomegalovirus-associated.

Of note for this clone: Its antigen is as yet unknown.

It was the approximately 130-subject validation cohort, separate from the roughly 700-subject first cohort, to which the donors belonged. The sample consisted of PBMCs. This clonotype originated in a man aged 18 to 29 in good health and CMV-seronegative.

The chain's CDR3 is CASAGGSGSYNEQFF. DNA for the CDR3: TGTGCCAGCGCCGGGGGGAGTGGCTCCTACAATGAGCAGTTCTTC. The chain employs TRBV7-2 and TRBJ2-1; 7 bases are a match to TRBD2. With 8 bases clipped from V and 0 bases from J, the junction kept 7 bases outside the gene matches. Germline CDR1 and CDR2: SGHTA and FQGNSA. This CDR3 region has 15 residues.